This entry features one T cell receptor beta chain sequence. The antigen is undetermined. Amplification used 60 Vbeta primers and 13 Jbeta primers. Sequencing used immunoSEQ multiplex PCR; TCRdb keeps in-frame clones, though not all of them. The table lists roughly 230,000 clones, over 75% of them singletons. Germline lookup yields CDR1 SEHNR and CDR2 FQNEAQ (reference sequence). The V and J ends lost 4 bases and 4 bases respectively, with 11 bases between them. The CDR3 contains 13 residues. These data come from a study of cytomegalovirus exposure and HLA in healthy donors. Overall study results and limits: V- and J-gene trimming of TCR beta was linked (in a later analysis) to a missense DCLRE1C variant. For most TCR beta V segments, an earlier analysis put the productive rate at about 90% or about 30% of the time. Most TCR sequences were seen very rarely across donors, but some public TCRs occurred in many.

The sample taken for sequencing was PBMCs. The chain combines TRBV7-9 with TRBJ2-7, with unresolved D. This TCR came from a boy between 5 and 17 years old in good health and CMV-seronegative. In DNA, the CDR3 is TGTGCCAGCAGCTCAATACAGACGTACGAGCAGTACTTC. Translated, it gives CASSSIQTYEQYF.